The 4 T cell receptor beta chains below were found in one sample sequenced in a study of STAT5B mutations in CD4+ large granular lymphocyte leukemia. Sequencing was performed with immunoSEQ multiplex PCR; in TCRdb, only in-frame clones are kept and a portion is missing. Of about 30,000 clones in the sample, just under 75% were seen once. Specimen: CD4+ T cells from blood buffy coats. The origin of the receptors is a human donor in good health.

The CDR3 DNA sequence: TGTGCCAGCTCACCCCGGACGCTACACAATGAGCAGTTCTTC. Translating it yields CASSPRTLHNEQFF. The chain uses TRBV18 and TRBJ2-1; no clear D. Trimming stripped 3 bases from V and 5 bases from J, with 11 bases between. Germline lookup yields CDR1 KGHSH and CDR2 LQKENI. CDR3 length: 14 amino acids.

In this sample, this clone turned up a few times. The gene calls are TRBV30 and TRBJ2-7, with no clear D. Deletions cut 5 bases from V and 3 bases from J, with 11 bases between. This CDR3 has 12 amino acids. Germline CDR1 reads GTSNPN; CDR2 reads SVGIG (reference sequence). The CDR3 spells CAWAKSNYEQYF. In DNA form, the CDR3 reads TGTGCCTGGGCCAAGAGCAACTACGAGCAGTACTTC.

The chain joins TRBV28 to TRBJ1-5; possibly TRBD1 for D (6 bases). The length of the CDR3 is 15 residues. Germline CDR1 reads MDHEN; CDR2 reads SYDVKM. V shed 3 bases and J shed 10 bases, with 19 bases lying between them. This chain's CDR3 is CASSFGDSGGGPQHF. In DNA form, the CDR3 reads TGTGCCAGCAGTTTCGGGGATTCTGGGGGGGGCCCCCAGCATTTT.

This chain uses TRBV19 with TRBJ2-5, with unresolved D. The CDR3 sequence is 14 residues long. Trimming took off 4 bases at V and 5 bases at J, with 14 bases between the two ends. Germline CDR1 reads LNHDA; CDR2 reads SQIVND (reference sequence). The CDR3 loop is CASSTKYAGETQYF. In DNA, the CDR3 is TGTGCCAGTAGTACTAAGTACGCCGGGGAGACCCAGTACTTC.